This T cell receptor (beta chain) came from a study of Japanese encephalitis immunity and Zika vaccine responses (dated by TCRdb to the early 2020s). A note on the overall study: The included participants were given three 5.0 ug doses of alum-adjuvanted ZPIV at weeks 0, 4 and 28. For stimulation, either ZIKV structural-protein peptide pools divided into flavivirus-conserved and non-conserved sets were used, or JEV or YFV peptides matching the pre-vaccination. One dose of YFV vaccine (YF-VAX) was administered before ZPIV to about 12 participants, and fewer than 10 participants were flavivirus-naive. About 12 participants were given two doses of JEV vaccine (IXIARO) 28 days apart, two to three months before the first ZPIV dose. ZIKV peptides were 15-mers overlapping by 11 residues, selected for NetMHCpan/NetMHCII-predicted epitopes with affinity below 50 nM. Over 5 representative participants per pre-vaccination group were picked for TCR sequencing, using samples from week 52 and from week 0, the point after pre-vaccination but before ZPIV. The study tested whether prior Japanese encephalitis virus (JEV) or yellow fever virus (YFV) vaccination shaped CD4 T cell responses to the Zika vaccine. In addition, the TCR repertoires of three flavivirus-naive individuals were analyzed at weeks 2, 6 and 52 after ZPIV vaccination began. The investigation overall reported the following: Sample size limitations prevented peptide-pool deconvolution, so the individual peptides driving cross-reactive responses were not identified. Samples were clustered by participant, with no similarity observed between individuals, suggesting that no public TCRs were detected. Only a few individuals showed CD8 T cell responses to ZIKV peptide pools, and those responses were very low in magnitude. The analysis was restricted to a subset of trial participants with three doses and adequate samples, and the entire vaccinated cohort was not analyzed. Compared with YFV-pre-vaccinated donors, JEV-pre-vaccinated donors had higher repertoire similarity across time-points and stimulations, indicating that more clonotypes were common to ZIKV and JEV stimulation. In JEV-pre-vaccinated donors, the repertoire richness of CD4 T cells responding to conserved ZIKV epitopes decreased significantly after ZPIV.

The CDR3 measures 16 amino acids from cysteine to phenylalanine. Only the CDR3 region is kept as DNA, spanning 48 bases read in frame from base 1. From the germline V gene (reference sequence), CDR1 is LNHDA and CDR2 is SQIVND. The V end gives up 6 bases and the J end 4 bases, leaving 10 bases in the junction not matched to a gene. After labeling with CellTrace CFSE, PBMCs were cultured for roughly 6 days in RPMI containing around 8% human serum along with peptide pools, each at approximately 0.96 ug/mL. Unfixed proliferating CD4 T cells were sorted on a BD FACSAria as live CD56-CD19-CD16-CD3+CD4+ CFSE-low cells. Enrolled adults were healthy and were found to be seronegative for ZIKV, JEV, YFV, DENV and WNV by microneutralization screening. The samples were taken from a phase 1, double-blinded, randomized, placebo-controlled trial testing an alum-adjuvanted Zika purified-inactivated virus (ZPIV) vaccine. Peripheral blood mononuclear cells were isolated by standard procedure and stored frozen in liquid nitrogen until use.

Compared with the rest of its sample, this clonotype is medium-sized (0.01 to 0.1%). No much larger clone is present one base from it, and per-base qualities are unavailable. Library generation was performed with 5' RACE. TCRbeta libraries were pooled in proportion to their sorted cell numbers before sequencing. Total RNA was extracted from sorted cells with RNAzol RT, and cDNA was synthesized with an oligo(dT) primer and a template-switching oligo. The TCRbeta V-CDR3-J region was amplified by PCR between a SMARTer oligo primer and a TCRbeta constant-region primer using Kapa HiFi. Illumina adaptors and sample-specific index barcodes were added in a second PCR, followed by HighPrep bead cleanup and Bioanalyzer confirmation of a band of roughly 650 bp. Libraries were sequenced on an Illumina MiSeq with 2x151 bp paired-end reads. In the original analysis: Reads were demultiplexed with an in-house Java program, and TCRbeta annotations were assigned and clonotypes were counted with MiXCR. To assess repertoire overlap, Morisita-Horn indices from the R package vegan were used, along with UPGMA clustering and Circos plots of recurring clonotypes. Shannon diversity and richness were normalized to the highest possible value given the input cell numbers, yielding values from 0 to 1. MUSCLE was used to align CDR3beta sequences, SeqinR to compute distances, and R to plot multidimensional scaling. TCRdb reran the public reads through fastp at Q25 and MiXCR, keeping productive beta chains. CDR3 protein duplicates are merged, each entry listing the most common genes and DNA. In this record, the V and J calls reflect TCRdb's handling and not the investigators' own analysis. The sample table records about 470 distinct CDR3 sequences; approximately 3.4% of these occur just once. Together, the top ten hold approximately 23% of the sample.

The sequence was obtained from an adult woman who received an inactivated Zika virus vaccine. This specimen was antigen-activated CD4+ T cells from blood, cultured, taken during a Zika inactivated vaccine study. The chain is encoded by TRBV19 joined to TRBJ2-2; the central 8 bases match TRBD2. The CDR3 protein is CASRPYSGISTGELFF. The DNA sequence reads TGTGCCAGTAGACCCTATAGCGGGATTTCCACCGGGGAGCTGTTTTTT.